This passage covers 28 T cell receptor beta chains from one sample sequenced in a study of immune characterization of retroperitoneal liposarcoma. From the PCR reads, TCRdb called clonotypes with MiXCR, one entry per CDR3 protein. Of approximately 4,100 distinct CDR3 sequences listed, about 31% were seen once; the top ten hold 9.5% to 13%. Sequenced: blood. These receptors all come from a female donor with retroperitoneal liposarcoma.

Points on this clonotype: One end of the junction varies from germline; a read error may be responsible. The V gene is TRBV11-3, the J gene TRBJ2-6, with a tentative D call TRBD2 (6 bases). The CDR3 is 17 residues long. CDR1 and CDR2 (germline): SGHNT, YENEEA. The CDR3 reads CASSFHASATGVNVLTF. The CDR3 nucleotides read TGTGCCAGCAGCTTTCATGCCAGCGCGACGGGGGTCAACGTCCTGACTTTC.

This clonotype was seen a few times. The CDR3 region has the DNA TGTGCCAGCAGCGTTATCGGGGGGATAGCCCGTTACTCCTACAATGAGCAGTACTTC. Its translation: CASSVIGGIARYSYNEQYF. V is TRBV11-1 and J is TRBJ2-5; 7 positions agree with TRBD2. This CDR3 region has 19 residues. The germline V gene encodes CDR1 SGHAT and CDR2 FQDESV (reference sequence). V dropped 5 bases and J dropped 11; count of bases not matched to a gene: 29.

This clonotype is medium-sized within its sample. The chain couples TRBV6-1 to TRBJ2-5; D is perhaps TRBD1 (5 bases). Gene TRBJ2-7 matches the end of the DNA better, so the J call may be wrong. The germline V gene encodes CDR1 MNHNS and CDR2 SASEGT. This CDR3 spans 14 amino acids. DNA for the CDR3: TGTGCCAGCACACAGGCCCCTCTAATGATCGAGCAGTACTTC. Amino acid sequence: CASTQAPLMIEQYF.

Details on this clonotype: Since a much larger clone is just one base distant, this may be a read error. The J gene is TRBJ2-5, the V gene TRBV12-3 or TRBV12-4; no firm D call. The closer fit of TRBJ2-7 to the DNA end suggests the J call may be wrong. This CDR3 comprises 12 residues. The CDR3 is CANSPHSYEQYF. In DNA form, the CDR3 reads TGTGCCAACAGTCCACACAGCTACGAGCAGTACTTC.

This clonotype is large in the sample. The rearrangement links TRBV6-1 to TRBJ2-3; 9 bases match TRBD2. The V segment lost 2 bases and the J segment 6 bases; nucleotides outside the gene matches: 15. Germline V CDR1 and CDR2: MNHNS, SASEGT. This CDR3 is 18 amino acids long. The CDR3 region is CASSERLFAGGPLDTQYF. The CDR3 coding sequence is TGTGCCAGCAGTGAAAGGCTTTTCGCGGGAGGGCCTTTGGATACGCAGTATTTT.

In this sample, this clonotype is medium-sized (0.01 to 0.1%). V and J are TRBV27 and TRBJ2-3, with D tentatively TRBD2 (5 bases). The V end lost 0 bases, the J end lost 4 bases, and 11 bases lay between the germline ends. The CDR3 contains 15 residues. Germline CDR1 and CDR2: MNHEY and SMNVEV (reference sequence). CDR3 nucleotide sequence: TGTGCCAGCAGTTTATCTCTAGCCATCGCAGATACGCAGTATTTT. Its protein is CASSLSLAIADTQYF.

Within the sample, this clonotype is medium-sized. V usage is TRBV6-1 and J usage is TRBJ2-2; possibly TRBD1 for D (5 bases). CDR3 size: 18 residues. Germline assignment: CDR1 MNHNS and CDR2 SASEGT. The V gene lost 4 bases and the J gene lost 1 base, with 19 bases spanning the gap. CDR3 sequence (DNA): TGTGCCAGCAGTGTTTACCGACAGAAACAAAGGAACACCGGGGAGCTGTTTTTT. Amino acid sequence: CASSVYRQKQRNTGELFF.

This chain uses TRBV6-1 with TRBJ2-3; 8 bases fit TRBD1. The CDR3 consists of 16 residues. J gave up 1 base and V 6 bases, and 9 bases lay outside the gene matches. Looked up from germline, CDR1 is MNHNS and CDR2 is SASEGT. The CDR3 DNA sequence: TGTGCCAGCAGCTATTCTTCGGGACAGGGCACAGATACGCAGTATTTT. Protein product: CASSYSSGQGTDTQYF.

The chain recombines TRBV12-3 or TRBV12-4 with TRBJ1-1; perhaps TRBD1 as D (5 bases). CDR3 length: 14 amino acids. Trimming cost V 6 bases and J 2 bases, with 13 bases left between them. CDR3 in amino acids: CASRLRQSNTEAFF. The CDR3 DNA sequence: TGTGCCAGCAGACTCCGACAGAGCAACACTGAAGCTTTCTTT.

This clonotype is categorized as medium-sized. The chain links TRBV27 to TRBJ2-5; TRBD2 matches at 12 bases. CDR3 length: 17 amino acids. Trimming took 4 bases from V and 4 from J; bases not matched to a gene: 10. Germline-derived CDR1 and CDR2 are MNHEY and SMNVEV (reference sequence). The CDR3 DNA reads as TGTGCCAGCAGTTCATATACTAGCGGGAGGCCAGGAGAGACCCAGTACTTC. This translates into CASSSYTSGRPGETQYF.

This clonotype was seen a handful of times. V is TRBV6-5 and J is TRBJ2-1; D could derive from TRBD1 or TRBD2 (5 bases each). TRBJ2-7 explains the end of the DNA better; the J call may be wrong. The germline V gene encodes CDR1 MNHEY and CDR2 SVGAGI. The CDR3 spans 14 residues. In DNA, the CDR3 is TGTGCCAGCAGTCTTGTGGGGGACGAAACCGAGCAGTACTTC. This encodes CASSLVGDETEQYF.

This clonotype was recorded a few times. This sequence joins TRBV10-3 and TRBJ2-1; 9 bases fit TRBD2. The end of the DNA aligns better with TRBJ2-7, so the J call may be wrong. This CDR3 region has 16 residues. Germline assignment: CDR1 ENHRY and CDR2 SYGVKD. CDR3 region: CAIRVAGEAQRHEQYF. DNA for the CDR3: TGTGCCATCAGAGTAGCGGGAGAGGCCCAGCGCCACGAGCAGTACTTC.

The CDR3 DNA reads as TGTGCCAGTAACTACAGGGGGAACACCGGGGAGCTGTTTTTT. It encodes CASNYRGNTGELFF. This rearrangement joins TRBV6-1 to TRBJ2-2; TRBD1 matches 7 bases. The V segment lost 9 bases and the J segment 1 base; nucleotides outside the gene matches: 5. Germline loops: CDR1 MNHNS, CDR2 SASEGT. The CDR3 is 14 residues long.

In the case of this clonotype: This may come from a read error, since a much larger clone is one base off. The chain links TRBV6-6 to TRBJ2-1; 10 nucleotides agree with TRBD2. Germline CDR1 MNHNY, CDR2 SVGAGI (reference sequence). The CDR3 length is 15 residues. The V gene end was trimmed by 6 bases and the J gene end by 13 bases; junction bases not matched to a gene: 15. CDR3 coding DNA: TGTGCCAGCAGGTCCCTAGCGGGAGCGGGCGAGACCCAGTTCTTC. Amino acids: CASRSLAGAGETQFF.

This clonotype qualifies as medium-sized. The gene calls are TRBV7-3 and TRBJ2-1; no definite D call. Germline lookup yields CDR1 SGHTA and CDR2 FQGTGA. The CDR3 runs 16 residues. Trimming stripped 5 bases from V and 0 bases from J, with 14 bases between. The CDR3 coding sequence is TGTGCCAGCAGCCCCACAGCCTTAAGCTCCTACAATGAGCAGTTCTTC. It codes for CASSPTALSSYNEQFF.

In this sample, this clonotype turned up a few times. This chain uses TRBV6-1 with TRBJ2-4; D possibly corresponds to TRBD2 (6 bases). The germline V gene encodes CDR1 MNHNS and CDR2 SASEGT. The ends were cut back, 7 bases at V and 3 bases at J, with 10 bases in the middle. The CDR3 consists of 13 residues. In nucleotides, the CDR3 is TGTGCCAGCACGGAGGGCTTCAAAAACATTCAGTACTTC. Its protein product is CASTEGFKNIQYF.

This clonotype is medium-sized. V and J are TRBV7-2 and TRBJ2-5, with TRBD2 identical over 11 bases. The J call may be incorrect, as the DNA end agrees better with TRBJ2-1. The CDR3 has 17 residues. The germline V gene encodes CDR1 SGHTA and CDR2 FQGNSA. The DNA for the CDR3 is TGTGCCAGCAGCGACGTAGCGGGAGGGCTTCAAGGAGAGACCCAGTTCTTC. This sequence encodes CASSDVAGGLQGETQFF.

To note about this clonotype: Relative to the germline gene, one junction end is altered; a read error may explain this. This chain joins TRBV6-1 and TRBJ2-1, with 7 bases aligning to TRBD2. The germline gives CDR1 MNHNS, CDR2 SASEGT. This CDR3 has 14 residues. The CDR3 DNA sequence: TGTGCCAGCAGAAACCCGGGACTACACAACGAAGAGTACTTC. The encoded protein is CASRNPGLHNEEYF.

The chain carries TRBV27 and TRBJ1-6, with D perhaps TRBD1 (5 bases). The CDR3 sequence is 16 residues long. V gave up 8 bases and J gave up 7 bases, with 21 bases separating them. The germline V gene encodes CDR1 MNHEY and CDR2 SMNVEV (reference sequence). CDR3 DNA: TGTGCCAGCTCTCCCGTTGGGGGAACGATGAATTCACCCCTCCACTTT. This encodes CASSPVGGTMNSPLHF.

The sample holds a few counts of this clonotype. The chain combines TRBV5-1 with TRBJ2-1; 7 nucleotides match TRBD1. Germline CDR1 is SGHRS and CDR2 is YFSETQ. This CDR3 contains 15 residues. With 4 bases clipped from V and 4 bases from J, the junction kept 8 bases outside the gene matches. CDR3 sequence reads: CASSPVPGQYNEQFF. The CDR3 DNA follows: TGCGCCAGCAGCCCAGTCCCGGGACAGTACAATGAGCAGTTCTTC.

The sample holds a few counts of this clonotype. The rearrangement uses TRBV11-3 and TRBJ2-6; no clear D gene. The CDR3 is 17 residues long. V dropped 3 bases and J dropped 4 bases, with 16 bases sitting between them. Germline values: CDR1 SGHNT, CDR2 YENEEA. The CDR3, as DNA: TGTGCCAGCAGCTTTCATGCCAGCGCGACGGGGGCCAACGTCCTGACTTTC. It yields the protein CASSFHASATGANVLTF.

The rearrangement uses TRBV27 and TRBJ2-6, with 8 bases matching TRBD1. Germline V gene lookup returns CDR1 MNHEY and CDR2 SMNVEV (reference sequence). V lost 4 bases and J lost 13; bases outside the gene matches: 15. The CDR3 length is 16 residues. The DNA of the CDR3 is TGTGCCAGCAGTTCTTATGCCCGGACAGGGCAGGAGGTCCTGACTTTC. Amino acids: CASSSYARTGQEVLTF.

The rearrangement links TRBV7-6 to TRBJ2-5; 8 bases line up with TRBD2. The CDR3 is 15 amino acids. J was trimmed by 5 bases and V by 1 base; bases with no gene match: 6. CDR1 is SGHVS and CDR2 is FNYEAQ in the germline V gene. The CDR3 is CASSLEWSGGETQYF. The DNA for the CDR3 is TGTGCCAGCAGCTTAGAGTGGTCGGGGGGGGAGACCCAGTACTTC.

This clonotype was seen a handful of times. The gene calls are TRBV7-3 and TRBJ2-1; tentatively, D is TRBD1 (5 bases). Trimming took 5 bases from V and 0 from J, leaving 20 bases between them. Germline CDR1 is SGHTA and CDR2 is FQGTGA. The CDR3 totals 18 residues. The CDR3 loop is CASSKTPKTVSSYNEQFF. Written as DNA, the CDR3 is TGTGCCAGCAGCAAAACACCAAAGACAGTAAGCTCCTACAATGAGCAGTTCTTC.

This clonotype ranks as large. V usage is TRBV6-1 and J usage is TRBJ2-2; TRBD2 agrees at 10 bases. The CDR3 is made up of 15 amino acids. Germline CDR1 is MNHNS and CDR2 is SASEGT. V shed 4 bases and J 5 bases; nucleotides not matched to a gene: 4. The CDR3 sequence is CASSGLAGETGELFF. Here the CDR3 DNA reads TGTGCCAGCAGTGGGCTAGCGGGGGAAACCGGGGAGCTGTTTTTT.

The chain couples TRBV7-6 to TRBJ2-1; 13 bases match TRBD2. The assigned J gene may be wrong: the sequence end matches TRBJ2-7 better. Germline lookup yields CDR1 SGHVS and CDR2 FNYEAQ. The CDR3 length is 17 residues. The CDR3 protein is CASSTTSGGSMSYEQYF. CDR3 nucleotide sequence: TGTGCCAGCAGCACGACTAGCGGGGGGTCCATGTCCTACGAGCAGTACTTC.

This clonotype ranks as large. The CDR3 DNA follows: TGTGCCAGCAGTTCCCCAGAGACCCAGTACTTC. This sequence encodes CASSSPETQYF. This chain links TRBV6-1 with TRBJ2-1; no definite D call. The end of the DNA fits TRBJ2-5 better, so the J call may be wrong. CDR1 MNHNS and CDR2 SASEGT come from the germline V gene. There are 11 residues in the CDR3.

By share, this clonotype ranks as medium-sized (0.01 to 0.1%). This CDR3 reads CASSAAGQGIREQFF. CDR3 sequence (DNA): TGTGCCAGCAGTGCAGCGGGACAGGGGATTCGTGAGCAGTTCTTC. This sequence joins TRBV6-1 and TRBJ2-1; 10 bases are shared with TRBD1. The CDR3 spans 15 residues. The germline CDR1 and CDR2 sequences are MNHNS and SASEGT. V trimming: 4 bases; J trimming: 9 bases; junction bases outside the gene matches: 9.